This T cell receptor (beta chain) comes out of a study of cytomegalovirus exposure and HLA in healthy donors. The wider study: Early released data had roughly 81 million unique TCRs, all coming from HLA-typed donors.

PCR used 60 Vbeta primers and 13 Jbeta primers. Assay used: immunoSEQ multiplex PCR; TCRdb lists only in-frame clones, some missing. The sample lists some 130,000 clones; about 80% were seen once. Per germline, CDR1 LNHNV and CDR2 YYDKDF (reference sequence). The CDR3 length is 15 residues. The V gene lost 1 base and the J gene lost 5 bases, with 14 bases spanning the gap. This clonotype was sampled from a human donor in good health. V and J are TRBV15 and TRBJ2-5; possible D gene TRBD1, 5 bases. Sample: PBMCs. CDR3 protein: CATSRGTGARETQYF. CDR3 bases: TGTGCCACCAGCAGAGGTACAGGAGCCCGGGAGACCCAGTACTTC.